These 9 T cell receptor beta chains were all obtained from the same sample, sequenced in a study of OX40 agonist ivuxolimab in advanced cancers. Sequenced by immunoSEQ multiplex PCR; TCRdb stores in-frame clones only, minus some. Among about 38,000 clones listed, approximately 87% were seen once. The specimen was CD4+ or CD8+ T cells sorted from blood, collected in a trial of the OX40 agonist ivuxolimab. The receptors derive from an adult with an advanced solid tumor such as melanoma, head and neck, liver or kidney cancer.

This chain connects TRBV5-1 to TRBJ2-6, with no clear D. The CDR3 extends over 15 amino acids. V was shortened by 4 bases and J by 2 bases, with 10 bases between the two germline ends. In germline, CDR1 is SGHRS, CDR2 YFSETQ. The CDR3 sequence: CASSATVPGANVLTF. DNA for the CDR3: TGCGCCAGCAGCGCCACGGTCCCTGGGGCCAACGTCCTGACTTTC.

The V gene is TRBV6-4, the J gene TRBJ1-3, with D tentatively TRBD1 (6 bases). Germline loops: CDR1 MRHNA, CDR2 SNTAGT. The CDR3 runs to 13 residues. V was clipped by 7 bases and J by 6 bases, with 13 bases between them. The CDR3 protein is CASTTGPVNTIYF. The CDR3 region has the DNA TGTGCCAGCACCACAGGGCCCGTAAACACCATATATTTT.

This chain connects TRBV2 to TRBJ2-5; TRBD2 matches 7 bases. CDR1 and CDR2 (germline): SNHLY, FYNNEI. J was trimmed by 7 bases and V by 3 bases; bases with no gene match: 8. The CDR3 is 14 amino acids. CDR3 sequence (DNA): TGTGCCAGCAGTGATGGGGGGAGGGCCGGGACCCAGTACTTC. Translation: CASSDGGRAGTQYF.

This clone was observed a few times. The chain combines TRBV6-1 with TRBJ2-7; D might be TRBD1 (6 bases). CDR1 is MNHNS and CDR2 is SASEGT in the germline V gene. This CDR3 contains 12 residues. V was cut by 6 bases and J by 4 bases, with 10 bases left in between. This chain's CDR3 is CASREQGYEQYF. CDR3 coding DNA: TGTGCCAGCAGGGAGCAGGGGTACGAGCAGTACTTC.

Here the CDR3 DNA reads TGTGCCAGCAGTTCCATGGAGACCCAGTACTTC. As protein: CASSSMETQYF. J is TRBJ2-5 and V is TRBV28, with unresolved D. Trimming pared 4 bases from V and 5 bases from J, leaving 5 bases between. The CDR3 contains 11 residues. Germline loops: CDR1 MDHEN, CDR2 SYDVKM.

The chain combines TRBV2 with TRBJ2-7; D may be TRBD1 or TRBD2 (5 bases each). This CDR3 has 13 residues. V lost 8 bases and J 4 bases, leaving 15 bases between the germline ends. The germline V gene encodes CDR1 SNHLY and CDR2 FYNNEI. CDR3 coding DNA: TGTGCCAGCTATGACTGGGGGTTGTACGAGCAGTACTTC. This encodes CASYDWGLYEQYF.

The CDR3: CAWRGTGNTGELFF. CDR3 bases: TGTGCCTGGAGAGGGACAGGGAACACCGGGGAGCTGTTTTTT. The chain is built from TRBV30 and TRBJ2-2, with 8 bases fitting TRBD1. In germline, CDR1 is GTSNPN, CDR2 SVGIG (reference sequence). The CDR3 has 14 amino acids. After removal of 3 bases from V and 1 base from J, the junction contained 1 base not matched to a gene.

The chain has TRBV7-2 and TRBJ1-4; tentative D call: TRBD1 (5 bases). Germline V gene lookup returns CDR1 SGHTA and CDR2 FQGNSA. The CDR3 has 14 residues. Trimming pared 1 base from V and 8 bases from J, leaving 11 bases between. The CDR3 is CASSLVQGGEKLFF. CDR3 in DNA: TGTGCCAGCAGCTTAGTTCAGGGTGGAGAAAAACTGTTTTTT.

The chain links TRBV2 to TRBJ2-7; D is uncertain. This CDR3 comprises 12 residues. Germline V CDR1 and CDR2: SNHLY, FYNNEI. The V gene lost 8 bases and the J gene lost 1 base, with 9 bases spanning the gap. The CDR3 sequence is CASGLSSYEQYF. The CDR3, as DNA: TGTGCCAGCGGGTTATCATCCTACGAGCAGTACTTC.